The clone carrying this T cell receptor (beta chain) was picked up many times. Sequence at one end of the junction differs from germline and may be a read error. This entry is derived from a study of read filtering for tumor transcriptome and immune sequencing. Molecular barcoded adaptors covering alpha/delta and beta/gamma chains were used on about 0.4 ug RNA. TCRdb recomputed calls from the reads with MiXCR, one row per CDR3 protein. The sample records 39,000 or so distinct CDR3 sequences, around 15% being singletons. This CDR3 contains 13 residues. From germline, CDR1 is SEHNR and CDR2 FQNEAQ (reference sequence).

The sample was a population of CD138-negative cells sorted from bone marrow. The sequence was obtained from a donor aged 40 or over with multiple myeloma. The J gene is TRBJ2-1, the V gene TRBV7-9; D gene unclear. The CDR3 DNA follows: TGTGCCAGCAGCAATGACGTATACAATAAGCAGTTCTTC. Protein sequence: CASSNDVYNKQFF.